This entry is about one T cell receptor (beta chain). Sequencing was performed with immunoSEQ multiplex PCR; in TCRdb, only in-frame clones are kept and a portion is missing. The sample shows 400,000 or so clones, around nine tenths of them seen only once. The data originate from a study of Ad26.COV2.S vaccination and SARS-CoV-2 variants. For the study at large: Enrolled in COV1001, the donor was in the Ad26.COV2.S trial arm, which received the vaccine.

Treatment noted: approximately 18 received Ad26.COV2.S at low or high dose, single or two shots; 5 received placebo; per-sample allocation not given. Vaccine and placebo recipients were sampled on day 63 after the first injection. Spike of the Wuhan-strain SARS-CoV-2 was expressed by an Ad26 vector, which formed the vaccine. V gave up 5 bases and J gave up 8 bases, with 13 bases separating them. This CDR3 has 13 residues. CDR1 is SNHLY, CDR2 FYNNEI, per germline. The TCR originated in a person between 18 and 59 years old who received the Ad26.COV2.S COVID-19 vaccine or a placebo. The rearrangement joins TRBV2 to TRBJ2-4; tentatively, D is TRBD1 (8 bases). This sample comprised peripheral blood, obtained in a trial of Ad26.COV2.S vaccine versus placebo. In nucleotides, the CDR3 is TGTGCCAGCAGTCTCACAGGGGGGGACATTCAGTACTTC. Its translation: CASSLTGGDIQYF.